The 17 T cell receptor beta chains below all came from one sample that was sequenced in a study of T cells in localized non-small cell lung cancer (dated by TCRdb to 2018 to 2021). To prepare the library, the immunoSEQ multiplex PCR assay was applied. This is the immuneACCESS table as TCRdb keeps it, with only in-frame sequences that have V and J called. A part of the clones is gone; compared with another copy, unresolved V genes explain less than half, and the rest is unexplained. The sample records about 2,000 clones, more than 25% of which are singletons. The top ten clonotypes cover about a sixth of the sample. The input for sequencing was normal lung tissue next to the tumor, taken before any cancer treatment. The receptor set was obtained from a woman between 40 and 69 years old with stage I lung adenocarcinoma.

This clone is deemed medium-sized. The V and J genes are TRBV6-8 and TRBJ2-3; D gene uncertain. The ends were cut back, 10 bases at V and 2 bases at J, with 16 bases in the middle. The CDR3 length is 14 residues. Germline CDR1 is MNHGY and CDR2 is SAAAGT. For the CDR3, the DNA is TGTGCCATCCGGGCCGACCAACCCACAGATACGCAGTATTTT. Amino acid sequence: CAIRADQPTDTQYF.

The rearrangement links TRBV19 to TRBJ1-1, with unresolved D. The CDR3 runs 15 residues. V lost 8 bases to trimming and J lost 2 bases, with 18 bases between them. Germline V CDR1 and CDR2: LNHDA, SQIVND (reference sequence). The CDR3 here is CASYRTENPNTEAFF. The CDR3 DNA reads TGTGCCAGTTATAGGACGGAAAACCCCAACACTGAAGCTTTCTTT.

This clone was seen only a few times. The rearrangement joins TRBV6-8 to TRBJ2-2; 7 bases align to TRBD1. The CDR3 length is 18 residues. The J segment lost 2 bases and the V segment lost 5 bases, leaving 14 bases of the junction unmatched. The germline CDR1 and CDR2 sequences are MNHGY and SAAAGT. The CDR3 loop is CASSTRGVQGINTGELFF. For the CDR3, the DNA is TGTGCCAGCAGTACGCGTGGGGTACAGGGGATAAACACCGGGGAGCTGTTTTTT.

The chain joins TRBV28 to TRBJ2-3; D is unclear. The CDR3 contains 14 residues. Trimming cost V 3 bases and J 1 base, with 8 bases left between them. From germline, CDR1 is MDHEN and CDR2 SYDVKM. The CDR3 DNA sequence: TGTGCCAGCAGTTTCGTCGCGGGCACAGATACGCAGTATTTT. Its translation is CASSFVAGTDTQYF.

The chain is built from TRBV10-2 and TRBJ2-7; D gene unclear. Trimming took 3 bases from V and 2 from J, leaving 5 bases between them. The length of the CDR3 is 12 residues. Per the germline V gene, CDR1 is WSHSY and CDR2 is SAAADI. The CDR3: CASSERAYEQYF. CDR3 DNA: TGCGCCAGCAGTGAACGTGCCTACGAGCAGTACTTC.

CDR3 nucleotide sequence: TGTGCCAGCAGCCAAGTAGGACAGGGGAGTAAATCGTATAACTATGGCTACACCTTC. This sequence encodes CASSQVGQGSKSYNYGYTF. This rearrangement joins TRBV14 to TRBJ1-2, with 9 bases matching TRBD1. CDR1 is SGHDN, CDR2 FVKESK, per germline. The CDR3 length is 19 residues. V trimming: 1 base; J trimming: 1 base; junction bases outside the gene matches: 13. The variable domain in full, completed from reference TRBV14 and TRBJ1-2, reads EAGVTQFPSHSVIEKGQTVTLRCDPISGHDNLYWYRRVMGKEIKFLLHFVKESKQDESGMPNNRFLAERTGGTYSTLKVQPAELEDSGVYFCASSQVGQGSKSYNYGYTFGSGTRLTVV.

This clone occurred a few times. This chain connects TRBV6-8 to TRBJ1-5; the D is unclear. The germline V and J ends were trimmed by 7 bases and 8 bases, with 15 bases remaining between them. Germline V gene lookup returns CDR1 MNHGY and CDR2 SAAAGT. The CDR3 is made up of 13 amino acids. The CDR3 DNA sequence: TGTGCCAGCATCGGTGGACGTCGTGAGCCCCAGCATTTT. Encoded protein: CASIGGRREPQHF.

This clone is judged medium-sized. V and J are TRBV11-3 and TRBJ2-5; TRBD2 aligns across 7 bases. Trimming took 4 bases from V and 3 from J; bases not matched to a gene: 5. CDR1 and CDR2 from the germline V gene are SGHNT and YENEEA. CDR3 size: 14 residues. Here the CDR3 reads CASSSLGLEETQYF. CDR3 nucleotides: TGTGCCAGCAGCTCGCTAGGACTAGAAGAGACCCAGTACTTC. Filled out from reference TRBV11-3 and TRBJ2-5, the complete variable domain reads EAGVVQSPRYKIIEKKQPVAFWCNPISGHNTLYWYLQNLGQGPELLIRYENEEAVDDSQLPKDRFSAERLKGVDSTLKIQPAELGDSAVYLCASSSLGLEETQYFGPGTRLLVL.

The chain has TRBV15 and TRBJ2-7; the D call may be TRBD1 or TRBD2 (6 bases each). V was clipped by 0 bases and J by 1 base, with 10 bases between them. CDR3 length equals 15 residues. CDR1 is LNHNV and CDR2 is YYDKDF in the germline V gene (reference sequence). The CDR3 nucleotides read TGTGCCACCAGCAGAGATCGGGGGCAGTCCTACGAGCAGTACTTC. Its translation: CATSRDRGQSYEQYF.

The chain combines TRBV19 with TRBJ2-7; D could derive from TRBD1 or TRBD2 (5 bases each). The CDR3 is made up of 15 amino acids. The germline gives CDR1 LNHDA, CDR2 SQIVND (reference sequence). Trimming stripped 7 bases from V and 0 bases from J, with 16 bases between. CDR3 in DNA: TGTGCCAGTAAGAGGGGACCGGGGAGCTCCTACGAGCAGTACTTC. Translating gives CASKRGPGSSYEQYF.

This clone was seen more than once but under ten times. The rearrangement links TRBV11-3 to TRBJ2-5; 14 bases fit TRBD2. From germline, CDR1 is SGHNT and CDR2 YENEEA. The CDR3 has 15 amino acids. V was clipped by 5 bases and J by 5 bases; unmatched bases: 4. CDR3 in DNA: TGTGCCAGCAGCGCGGGACTAGCGGGGGCGGAGACCCAGTACTTC. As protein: CASSAGLAGAETQYF.

The CDR3 DNA follows: TGTGCCAGTAGTCGCCCAGAGCTAGGCACTGAAGCTTTCTTT. Translated: CASSRPELGTEAFF. This chain links TRBV19 with TRBJ1-1; no clear D. Trimming removed 5 bases from V and 4 bases from J, with 14 bases in between. From germline, CDR1 is LNHDA and CDR2 SQIVND (reference sequence). The length of the CDR3 is 14 residues.

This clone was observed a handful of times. CDR3 bases: TGTGCCAGCAGCCAACCCAGAGGAGGGAGGCTGGGCACTGAAGCTTTCTTT. Residues: CASSQPRGGRLGTEAFF. The chain couples TRBV9 to TRBJ1-1; D remains unclear. The germline V and J ends were trimmed by 4 bases and 4 bases, with 23 bases remaining between them. The germline gives CDR1 SGDLS, CDR2 YYNGEE. The CDR3 has 17 residues.

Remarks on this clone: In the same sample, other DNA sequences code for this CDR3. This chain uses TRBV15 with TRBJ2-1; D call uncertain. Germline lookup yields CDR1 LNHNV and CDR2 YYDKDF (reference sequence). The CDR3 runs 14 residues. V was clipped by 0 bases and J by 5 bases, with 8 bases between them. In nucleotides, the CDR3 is TGTGCCACCAGCAGAGACGGCGGAAACAATGAGCAGTTCTTC. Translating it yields CATSRDGGNNEQFF.

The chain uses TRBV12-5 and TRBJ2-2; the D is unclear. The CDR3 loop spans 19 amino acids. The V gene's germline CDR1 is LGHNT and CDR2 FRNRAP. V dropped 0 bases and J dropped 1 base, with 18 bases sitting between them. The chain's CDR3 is CASGLVTEADGGNTGELFF. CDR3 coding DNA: TGTGCTAGTGGTTTGGTTACGGAAGCTGACGGCGGGAACACCGGGGAGCTGTTTTTT.

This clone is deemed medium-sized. The CDR3 nucleotides are TGTGCCATCACTTCTTATGACGATACGAAGCAGTACTTC. It encodes CAITSYDDTKQYF. The chain joins TRBV6-8 to TRBJ2-7; D gene ambiguous. Germline V lookup: CDR1 MNHGY, CDR2 SAAAGT. V dropped 10 bases and J dropped 8 bases, with 21 bases sitting between them. The CDR3 runs 13 residues.

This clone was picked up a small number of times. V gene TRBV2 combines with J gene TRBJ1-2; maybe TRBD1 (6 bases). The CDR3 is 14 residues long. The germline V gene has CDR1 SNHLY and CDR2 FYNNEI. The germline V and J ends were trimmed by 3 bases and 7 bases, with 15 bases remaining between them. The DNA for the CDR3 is TGTGCCAGCAGTGAGGGGGCGCGGGTTATTGGCTACACCTTC. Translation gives CASSEGARVIGYTF. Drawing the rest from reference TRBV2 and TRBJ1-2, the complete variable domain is EPEVTQTPSHQVTQMGQEVILRCVPISNHLYFYWYRQILGQKVEFLVSFYNNEISEKSEIFDDQFSVERPDGSNFTLKIRSTKLEDSAMYFCASSEGARVIGYTFGSGTRLTVV.